This T cell receptor (beta chain) came from a study of CD8 T cells in Susac syndrome. Sequencing of TCR beta was performed on blood CD8+ T cells and on blood CD4+ T cells. RNA in amounts of roughly 0.5 to 1 ug was reverse transcribed with random hexamers. TCR beta CDR3 was amplified by immunoSEQ covering 54 Vbeta and 13 Jbeta. TCRdb independently ran MiXCR on the immunoSEQ multiplex PCR reads; one entry per CDR3 protein. In the table there are 250,000 to 350,000 distinct CDR3 sequences, about 88% of which are singletons. V was trimmed by 0 bases and J by 0 bases, leaving 19 bases between them. The V gene's germline CDR1 is SGDLS and CDR2 YYNGEE. The CDR3 sequence is 18 residues long.

Material: CD8+ T cells from PBMCs. The TCR was taken from a human donor with multiple sclerosis. The gene calls are TRBV9 and TRBJ2-7, with a tentative D call TRBD2 (6 bases). The CDR3 nucleotides read TGTGCCAGCAGCGTAGTTCGGGACGGGAGTCGGCTCTCCTACGAGCAGTACTTC. It codes for CASSVVRDGSRLSYEQYF.